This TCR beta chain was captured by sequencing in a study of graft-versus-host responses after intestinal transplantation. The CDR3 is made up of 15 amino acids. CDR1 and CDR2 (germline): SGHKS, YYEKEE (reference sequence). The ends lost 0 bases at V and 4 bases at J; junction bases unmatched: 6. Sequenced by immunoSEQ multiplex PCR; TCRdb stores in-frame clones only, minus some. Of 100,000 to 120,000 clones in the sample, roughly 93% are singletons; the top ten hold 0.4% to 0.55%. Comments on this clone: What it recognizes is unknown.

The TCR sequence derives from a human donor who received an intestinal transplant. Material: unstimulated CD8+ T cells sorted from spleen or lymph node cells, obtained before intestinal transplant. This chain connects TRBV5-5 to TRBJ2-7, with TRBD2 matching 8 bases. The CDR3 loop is CASSLASAGDYEQYF. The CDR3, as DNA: TGTGCCAGCAGCTTGGCGTCAGCGGGAGATTACGAGCAGTACTTC.